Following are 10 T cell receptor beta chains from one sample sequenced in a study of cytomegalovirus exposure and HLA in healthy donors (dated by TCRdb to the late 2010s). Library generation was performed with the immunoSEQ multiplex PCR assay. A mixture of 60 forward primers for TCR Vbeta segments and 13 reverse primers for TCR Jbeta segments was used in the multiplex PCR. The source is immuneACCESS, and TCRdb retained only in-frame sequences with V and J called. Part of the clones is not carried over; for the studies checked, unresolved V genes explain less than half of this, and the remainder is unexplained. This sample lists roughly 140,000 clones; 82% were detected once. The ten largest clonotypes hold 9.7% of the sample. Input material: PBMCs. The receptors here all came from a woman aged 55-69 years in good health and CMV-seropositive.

The CDR3 loop reads CASSLGGGGLHSYEQYF. The CDR3 region has the DNA TGTGCCAGCAGCTTAGGGGGGGGAGGCCTACACTCCTACGAGCAGTACTTC. This chain joins TRBV7-2 and TRBJ2-7; 7 bases fit TRBD2. The CDR3 sequence is 17 residues long. Per the germline V gene, CDR1 is SGHTA and CDR2 is FQGNSA. Trimming at V came to 1 base and at J to 0 bases, leaving 9 bases not matched to a gene.

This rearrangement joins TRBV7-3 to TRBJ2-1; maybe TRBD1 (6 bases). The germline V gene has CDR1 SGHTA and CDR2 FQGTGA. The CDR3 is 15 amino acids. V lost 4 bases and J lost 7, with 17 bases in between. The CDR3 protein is CASSYTPRGRNEQFF. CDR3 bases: TGTGCCAGCAGCTACACGCCCAGGGGCCGTAATGAGCAGTTCTTC.

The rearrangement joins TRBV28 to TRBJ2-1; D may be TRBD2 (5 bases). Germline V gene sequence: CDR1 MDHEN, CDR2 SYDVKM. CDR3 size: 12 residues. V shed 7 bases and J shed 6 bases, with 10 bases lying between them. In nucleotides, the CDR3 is TGTGCCAGCACCCTACTAGGCAATGAGCAGTTCTTC. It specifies CASTLLGNEQFF.

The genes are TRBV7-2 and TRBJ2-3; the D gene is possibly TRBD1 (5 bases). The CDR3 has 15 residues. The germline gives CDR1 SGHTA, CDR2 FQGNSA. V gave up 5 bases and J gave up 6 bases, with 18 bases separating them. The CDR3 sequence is CASSVWGQGGDTQYF. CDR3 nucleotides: TGTGCCAGCAGCGTTTGGGGCCAGGGTGGCGATACGCAGTATTTT.

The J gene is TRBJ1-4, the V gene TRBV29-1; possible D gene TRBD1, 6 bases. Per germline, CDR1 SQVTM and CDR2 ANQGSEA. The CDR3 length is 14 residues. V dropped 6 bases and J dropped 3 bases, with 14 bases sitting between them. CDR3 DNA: TGCAGCGTGAGGGGGAGGGGAGCTAATGAAAAACTGTTTTTT. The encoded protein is CSVRGRGANEKLFF.

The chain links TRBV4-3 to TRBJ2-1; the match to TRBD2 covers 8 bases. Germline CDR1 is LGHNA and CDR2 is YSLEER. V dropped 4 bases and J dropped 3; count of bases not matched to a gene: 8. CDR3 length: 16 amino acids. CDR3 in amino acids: CASSPIPGLGYNEQFF. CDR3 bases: TGCGCCAGCAGCCCTATACCGGGACTAGGCTACAATGAGCAGTTCTTC.

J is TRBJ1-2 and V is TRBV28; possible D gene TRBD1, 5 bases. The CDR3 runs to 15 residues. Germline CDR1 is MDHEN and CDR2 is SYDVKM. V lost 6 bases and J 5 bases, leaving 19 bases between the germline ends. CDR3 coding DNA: TGTGCCAGCAGGGGCGGTGGGCAGGGTCAATATGGCTACACCTTC. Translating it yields CASRGGGQGQYGYTF.

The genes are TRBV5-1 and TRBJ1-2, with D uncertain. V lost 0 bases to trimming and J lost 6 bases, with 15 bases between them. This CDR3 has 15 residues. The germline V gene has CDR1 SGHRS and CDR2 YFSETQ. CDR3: CASSLAAGEGHGYTF. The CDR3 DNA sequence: TGCGCCAGCAGCTTGGCCGCGGGCGAAGGCCATGGCTACACCTTC. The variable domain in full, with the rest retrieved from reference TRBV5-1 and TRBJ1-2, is KAGVTQTPRYLIKTRGQQVTLSCSPISGHRSVSWYQQTPGQGLQFLFEYFSETQRNKGNFPGRFSGRQFSNSRSEMNVSTLELGDSALYLCASSLAAGEGHGYTFGSGTRLTVV.

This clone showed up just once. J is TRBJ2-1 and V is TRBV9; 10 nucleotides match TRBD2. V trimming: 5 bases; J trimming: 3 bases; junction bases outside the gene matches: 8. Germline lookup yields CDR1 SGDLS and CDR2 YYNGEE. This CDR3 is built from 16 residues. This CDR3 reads CASSPRVAGGYNEQFF. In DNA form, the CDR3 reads TGTGCCAGCAGTCCGAGGGTAGCGGGAGGCTACAATGAGCAGTTCTTC.

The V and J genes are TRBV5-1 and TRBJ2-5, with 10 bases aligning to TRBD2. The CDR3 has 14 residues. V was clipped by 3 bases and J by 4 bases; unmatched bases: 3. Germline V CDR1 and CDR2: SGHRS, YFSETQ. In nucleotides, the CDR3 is TGCGCCAGCAGCTCTAGCGGGAGAGGAGAGACCCAGTACTTC. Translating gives CASSSSGRGETQYF.